Presented here are 24 T cell receptor beta chains from one specimen sequenced in a study of T cells in localized non-small cell lung cancer. Profiled with immunoSEQ multiplex PCR; TCRdb holds only in-frame clones, not every one. This table has tens of thousands of clones, just under 85% appearing once. Source: peripheral blood, taken before any cancer treatment. These receptors originate from a man between 40 and 69 years old with stage I lung adenocarcinoma.

The V call is TRBV9, the J call TRBJ2-5, with 7 nucleotides matching TRBD2. Germline lookup yields CDR1 SGDLS and CDR2 YYNGEE. The CDR3 loop spans 16 amino acids. V was pared by 0 bases and J by 0 bases, with 5 bases of the junction left unmatched. The CDR3 is CASSVGSGAYQETQYF. In DNA form, the CDR3 reads TGTGCCAGCAGCGTAGGAAGCGGGGCCTACCAAGAGACCCAGTACTTC.

This clone was counted between two and nine times. This sequence joins TRBV12-1 and TRBJ2-3; the D call TRBD2 from the table was never checked on the DNA. TRBV12-1 is listed as a pseudogene. This CDR3 has 17 amino acids. The DNA of the CDR3 is TGTGCCACCAACGGACTAGCGGGGGGGAATGCCACAGATACGCAGTATTTT. Translation gives CATNGLAGGNATDTQYF.

The rearrangement links TRBV6-6 to TRBJ1-3, with D perhaps matching TRBD1 (6 bases). This CDR3 has 15 residues. The ends were cut back, 5 bases at V and 1 base at J, with 12 bases in the middle. CDR1 is MNHNY and CDR2 is SVGAGI in the germline V gene (reference sequence). CDR3 region: CASSITGMSGNTIYF. The CDR3 DNA reads as TGTGCCAGCAGTATTACAGGGATGTCTGGAAACACCATATATTTT.

The J gene is TRBJ2-3, the V gene TRBV6-5, with a possible D match to TRBD2 (5 bases). V gave up 10 bases and J gave up 2 bases, with 16 bases separating them. The CDR3 sequence is 14 residues long. The germline V gene encodes CDR1 MNHEY and CDR2 SVGAGI. The CDR3 reads CATFLAGPTDTQYF. CDR3 bases: TGTGCCACCTTCTTGGCGGGTCCCACAGATACGCAGTATTTT.

The chain combines TRBV11-2 with TRBJ2-5, with 9 bases matching TRBD2. Losses at the gene ends were 1 base for V and 1 base for J; bases not matched to a gene: 1. The CDR3 is 15 amino acids. Germline-derived CDR1 and CDR2 are SGHAT and FQNNGV. The CDR3 DNA sequence: TGTGCCAGCAGCTTAGTAGCGGGGGCCCAAGAGACCCAGTACTTC. Amino acid sequence: CASSLVAGAQETQYF.

The chain combines TRBV4-1 with TRBJ2-2, with D maybe TRBD1 (5 bases). V was trimmed by 3 bases and J by 1 base, leaving 9 bases between them. CDR3 length: 15 residues. Per germline, CDR1 MGHRA and CDR2 YSYEKL. The CDR3 loop is CASSQTTENTGELFF. The DNA for the CDR3 is TGCGCCAGCAGCCAGACGACAGAGAACACCGGGGAGCTGTTTTTT.

The J gene is TRBJ2-7, the V gene TRBV13, with TRBD1 matching over 8 bases. J gave up 6 bases and V 1 base, and 8 bases lay outside the gene matches. Germline loops: CDR1 PRHDT, CDR2 FYEKMQ (reference sequence). The CDR3 covers 15 residues. The chain's CDR3 is CASSLDRGTLGEQYF. CDR3 in DNA: TGTGCCAGCAGCTTAGACAGGGGGACCCTAGGCGAGCAGTACTTC. Full variable domain (outside the CDR3, taken from reference TRBV13 and TRBJ2-7): AAGVIQSPRHLIKEKRETATLKCYPIPRHDTVYWYQQGPGQDPQFLISFYEKMQSDKGSIPDRFSAQQFSDYHSELNMSSLELGDSALYFCASSLDRGTLGEQYFGPGTRLTVT.

The rearrangement joins TRBV2 to TRBJ2-5; D is undetermined. This CDR3 is 11 amino acids long. The V and J ends lost 6 bases and 0 bases respectively, with 2 bases between them. From germline, CDR1 is SNHLY and CDR2 FYNNEI. The CDR3 bases are TGTGCCAGCAGGTACCAAGAGACCCAGTACTTC. This codes for CASRYQETQYF.

The chain is built from TRBV5-4 and TRBJ2-1; maybe TRBD2 (5 bases). From germline, CDR1 is SGHNT and CDR2 YYREEE (reference sequence). Deletions cut 4 bases from V and 6 bases from J, with 11 bases between. This CDR3 has 13 amino acids. The CDR3 sequence: CASSRTRGNEQFF. CDR3 coding DNA: TGTGCCAGCAGCCGGACCCGGGGCAATGAGCAGTTCTTC.

The genes are TRBV18 and TRBJ1-1, with unresolved D. This CDR3 contains 12 residues. Germline CDR1 reads KGHSH; CDR2 reads LQKENI. Trimming took off 3 bases at V and 0 bases at J, with 2 bases between the two ends. Here the CDR3 DNA reads TGTGCCAGCTCACCGATGAACACTGAAGCTTTCTTT. This sequence encodes CASSPMNTEAFF.

This sequence joins TRBV5-6 and TRBJ1-2, with TRBD1 matching 8 bases. Germline V gene sequence: CDR1 SGHDT, CDR2 YYEEEE. There are 17 residues in the CDR3. Trimming at V came to 7 bases and at J to 7 bases, leaving 21 bases not matched to a gene. CDR3 loop: CASADWTGWRWIGGYTF. CDR3 nucleotides: TGTGCCAGCGCCGACTGGACAGGGTGGCGGTGGATCGGTGGCTACACCTTC.

In its sample, this clone was seen a few times. The rearrangement joins TRBV19 to TRBJ2-7; 7 positions match TRBD2. Germline CDR1 and CDR2: LNHDA and SQIVND (reference sequence). The length of the CDR3 is 17 residues. Trimming removed 4 bases from V and 6 bases from J; junction bases left unmatched: 18. In nucleotides, the CDR3 is TGTGCCAGTAGTACGCCCCTTGGGAGGGTGAGCTTCGGCGAGCAGTACTTC. Encoded protein: CASSTPLGRVSFGEQYF.

DNA of the CDR3: TGTGCCATCAGTGAGCGCGGGACGGGGAACACTGAAGCTTTCTTT. Translation gives CAISERGTGNTEAFF. The gene calls are TRBV10-3 and TRBJ1-1; perhaps TRBD1 as D (5 bases). V lost 2 bases and J 1 base, leaving 11 bases between the germline ends. Looked up from germline, CDR1 is ENHRY and CDR2 is SYGVKD. The CDR3 covers 15 residues.

The rearrangement links TRBV19 to TRBJ2-7, with TRBD2 as a possible D gene (5 bases). Germline lookup yields CDR1 LNHDA and CDR2 SQIVND (reference sequence). The CDR3 is made up of 13 amino acids. V shed 9 bases and J shed 5 bases, with 17 bases lying between them. In DNA, the CDR3 is TGTGCCAGCAAGGAGGTCGGGGTCGACGAGCAGTACTTC. Protein: CASKEVGVDEQYF.

The V gene is TRBV5-6, the J gene TRBJ2-7; tentatively, D is TRBD1 or TRBD2 (6 bases each). Germline V CDR1 and CDR2: SGHDT, YYEEEE. The CDR3 is 13 amino acids. Trimming took off 2 bases at V and 10 bases at J, with 16 bases between the two ends. This chain's CDR3 is CASSFLGGLGQYF. DNA for the CDR3: TGTGCCAGCAGCTTCCTAGGGGGGTTGGGACAGTACTTC.

In the case of this clone: The junction shows a germline mismatch at one end, possibly a read error. The chain combines TRBV6-5 with TRBJ2-4; the D is unclear. The CDR3 spans 15 residues. CDR1 MNHEY and CDR2 SVGAGI come from the germline V gene. As DNA, the CDR3 is TGTGCCAGCAGCTACTATATTGGGCCGGGAAACATTCAGTACTTC. Translated: CASSYYIGPGNIQYF.

This chain links TRBV7-3 with TRBJ1-1; D is possibly TRBD1 (6 bases). The CDR3 sequence is 13 residues long. The V gene's germline CDR1 is SGHTA and CDR2 FQGTGA. Written as DNA, the CDR3 is TGTGCGTTCCGGGGGGCCCCTAAGACTGAAGCTTTCTTT. Residues: CAFRGAPKTEAFF.

This clone appeared a few times. The chain has TRBV2 and TRBJ1-5, with TRBD1 matching over 10 bases. The germline V gene encodes CDR1 SNHLY and CDR2 FYNNEI. Unmatched junction bases numbered 7, after V lost 7 bases and J lost 4 bases. The CDR3 loop spans 15 amino acids. The CDR3 bases are TGTGCCAGCACCTTGGACAGGGGGTGGAATCAGCCCCAGCATTTT. This translates into CASTLDRGWNQPQHF.

This sequence joins TRBV2 and TRBJ1-3, with D hard to call. The germline gives CDR1 SNHLY, CDR2 FYNNEI. CDR3 size: 15 residues. V lost 5 bases to trimming and J lost 4 bases, with 15 bases between them. The CDR3 DNA sequence: TGTGCCAGCAGTCAGACCGTCAGTTCGGGAAACACCATATATTTT. This codes for CASSQTVSSGNTIYF.

The chain is built from TRBV19 and TRBJ2-1, with a tentative D call TRBD1 (6 bases). V was trimmed by 6 bases and J by 4 bases, leaving 16 bases between them. Germline CDR1 reads LNHDA; CDR2 reads SQIVND (reference sequence). This CDR3 comprises 15 residues. CDR3 DNA: TGTGCCAGTAGCCCGTCTCGGACAGCTTACAATGAGCAGTTCTTC. Protein product: CASSPSRTAYNEQFF. Combining the CDR3 with reference TRBV19 and TRBJ2-1 gives the whole variable domain DGGITQSPKYLFRKEGQNVTLSCEQNLNHDAMYWYRQDPGQGLRLIYYSQIVNDFQKGDIAEGYSVSREKKESFPLTVTSAQKNPTAFYLCASSPSRTAYNEQFFGPGTRLTVL.

The gene calls are TRBV14 and TRBJ1-2; D call uncertain. Germline CDR1 and CDR2: SGHDN and FVKESK. The CDR3 sequence is 13 residues long. Deletions cut 5 bases from V and 8 bases from J, with 15 bases between. CDR3 sequence reads: CASSVPGSRGYTF. CDR3 coding DNA: TGTGCCAGCAGCGTCCCGGGTTCTAGAGGCTACACCTTC. The whole variable domain, filled in from reference TRBV14 and TRBJ1-2, reads EAGVTQFPSHSVIEKGQTVTLRCDPISGHDNLYWYRRVMGKEIKFLLHFVKESKQDESGMPNNRFLAERTGGTYSTLKVQPAELEDSGVYFCASSVPGSRGYTFGSGTRLTVV.

The genes are TRBV9 and TRBJ2-7, with 10 bases matching TRBD2. Germline V CDR1 and CDR2: SGDLS, YYNGEE. The CDR3 has 15 amino acids. J lost 1 base, V lost 3 bases, and 4 bases had no gene match. CDR3 sequence: CASSAGLAESYEQYF. CDR3 coding DNA: TGTGCCAGCAGCGCCGGACTAGCGGAATCCTACGAGCAGTACTTC.

V and J are TRBV5-1 and TRBJ2-1, with 8 bases that match TRBD1. Looked up from germline, CDR1 is SGHRS and CDR2 is YFSETQ. This CDR3 comprises 15 residues. Unmatched junction bases numbered 8, after V lost 5 bases and J lost 4 bases. DNA for the CDR3: TGCGCCAGCAGGACCCTCGGACAGGGATACAATGAGCAGTTCTTC. The encoded protein is CASRTLGQGYNEQFF.

The chain joins TRBV28 to TRBJ1-5; D is perhaps TRBD1 (5 bases). The ends were cut back, 6 bases at V and 5 bases at J, with 14 bases in the middle. The germline gives CDR1 MDHEN, CDR2 SYDVKM. This CDR3 region has 14 residues. Here the CDR3 reads CASSRPGAYQPQHF. DNA of the CDR3: TGTGCCAGCAGCCGCCCCGGGGCGTATCAGCCCCAGCATTTT. Full variable domain (remainder filled in from reference TRBV28 and TRBJ1-5): DVKVTQSSRYLVKRTGEKVFLECVQDMDHENMFWYRQDPGLGLRLIYFSYDVKMKEKGDIPEGYSVSREKKERFSLILESASTNQTSMYLCASSRPGAYQPQHFGDGTRLSIL.